Listed below are T cell receptor beta chains from one sample, sequenced in a study of blood T cell repertoires in COVID-19. Measured with immunoSEQ multiplex PCR; TCRdb has only the in-frame clones, and not every one. Of 200,000 or so clones in the sample, roughly 90% were seen once. Sequencing was carried out using peripheral blood. These receptor sequences come from a man aged 65 to 85 with acute or convalescent COVID-19. CDR3s include the opening cysteine and the closing phenylalanine or tryptophan. A D gene is named only where the DNA matches it firmly. The size field is filled for only some rows; it gives once, few, many or a size class.

NA	TRBV27	TRBJ2-7	TRBD2	CASSKLAGRAYEQYF	TGTGCCAGCAGCAAACTAGCGGGTCGGGCCTACGAGCAGTACTTC
NA	TRBV27	TRBJ2-5	NA	CASSLGGVRGLSETQYF	TGTGCCAGCAGCCTAGGGGGGGTCAGGGGGCTTTCAGAGACCCAGTACTTC
NA	TRBV18	TRBJ2-5	TRBD1	CASSDRAQETQYF	TGTGCCAGCTCAGACAGGGCCCAAGAGACCCAGTACTTC
NA	TRBV15	TRBJ1-2	NA	CATSRLQGQGAPNYGYTF	TGTGCCACCAGCAGACTCCAGGGGCAGGGCGCCCCCAACTATGGCTACACCTTC
NA	TRBV10-3	TRBJ2-6	TRBD1	CAISATGSGANVLTF	TGTGCCATCAGTGCGACAGGGTCTGGGGCCAACGTCCTGACTTTC
NA	TRBV18	TRBJ2-5	NA	CASSPKEQGETQYF	TGTGCCAGCTCACCAAAAGAACAGGGAGAGACCCAGTACTTC
once	TRBV7-2	TRBJ2-5	TRBD2	CASSLVIAGGLETQYF	TGTGCCAGCAGCTTAGTGATAGCGGGAGGCCTGGAGACCCAGTACTTC
NA	TRBV18	TRBJ2-1	NA	CASSPRTTGFSYNEQFF	TGTGCCAGCTCACCAAGAACGACAGGATTCTCCTACAATGAGCAGTTCTTC
NA	TRBV4-3	TRBJ2-5	NA	CASSQGQGSQETQYF	TGCGCCAGCAGCCAAGGCCAGGGGTCCCAAGAGACCCAGTACTTC
NA	TRBV5-1	TRBJ2-3	NA	CASSLAGDTQYF	TGCGCCAGCAGCTTGGCGGGGGATACGCAGTATTTT
NA	TRBV18	TRBJ2-5	TRBD1	CASYLQGQETQYF	TGTGCCAGCTACCTACAGGGGCAAGAGACCCAGTACTTC
NA	TRBV4-2	TRBJ2-3	NA	CASSQDLGDTQYF	TGTGCCAGCAGCCAAGATCTGGGCGATACGCAGTATTTT
NA	TRBV5-4	TRBJ1-2	NA	CASSLDKISSYTF	TGTGCCAGCAGCTTGGATAAGATATCTAGCTACACCTTC
NA	TRBV25-1	TRBJ2-3	TRBD2	CATFPARGADTQYF	TGTGCCACCTTTCCCGCCCGGGGGGCAGATACGCAGTATTTT
NA	TRBV12-3/TRBV12-4	TRBJ2-5	TRBD1	CASSTRGETQYF	TGTGCCAGTTCGACCAGGGGGGAGACCCAGTACTTC